Below, 9 T cell receptor beta chains from the same sample are listed, as sequenced in a study of shared clonotypes between healthy human individuals. Only in-frame clones appear in the TCRdb table, and some are missing; sequencing was by immunoSEQ multiplex PCR. The repertoire holds 950,000 to 1,300,000 clones, with approximately 76% as singletons. The specimen was memory CD4+ T cells sorted from blood. Subset specified: CD45RA-negative fraction. Receptors were obtained from a man younger than 30 in good health.

The chain carries TRBV2 and TRBJ1-5; D is possibly TRBD1 (5 bases). The V end was cut by 4 bases, the J end by 0 bases, with 7 bases between. The CDR3 consists of 14 residues. The germline CDR1 and CDR2 sequences are SNHLY and FYNNEI. The CDR3 DNA follows: TGTGCCAGCAGTGGGGGCAGTAGCAATCAGCCCCAGCATTTT. Protein: CASSGGSSNQPQHF. The variable domain in full, with the rest retrieved from reference TRBV2 and TRBJ1-5, is EPEVTQTPSHQVTQMGQEVILRCVPISNHLYFYWYRQILGQKVEFLVSFYNNEISEKSEIFDDQFSVERPDGSNFTLKIRSTKLEDSAMYFCASSGGSSNQPQHFGDGTRLSIL.

There are a few counts of this clone. The chain links TRBV28 to TRBJ2-5; 9 bases line up with TRBD1. The assigned J gene may be wrong: the sequence end matches TRBJ2-7 better. The CDR3 length is 15 residues. The V gene's germline CDR1 is MDHEN and CDR2 SYDVKM. The CDR3 protein is CASSGGQGRSYEQYF. CDR3 sequence (DNA): TGTGCCAGCAGTGGGGGACAGGGACGCTCCTACGAGCAGTACTTC.

CDR3 nucleotide sequence: TGTGCCAGCATGGGGGTGGAAGAGCAGTACTTC. This codes for CASMGVEEQYF. V gene TRBV6-5 combines with J gene TRBJ2-7; possibly TRBD1 or TRBD2 for D (5 bases each). The germline V gene has CDR1 MNHEY and CDR2 SVGAGI. This CDR3 comprises 11 residues. Trimming removed 7 bases at V and 7 bases at J, with 11 bases between.

Notes on this clone: Other DNA sequences from this sample encode an identical CDR3 as well. The gene calls are TRBV19 and TRBJ1-1; no firm D call. The CDR3 consists of 14 residues. In germline, CDR1 is LNHDA, CDR2 SQIVND (reference sequence). V was shortened by 2 bases and J by 0 bases, with 7 bases between the two germline ends. CDR3: CASSISHLNTEAFF. The CDR3 nucleotides read TGTGCCAGTAGTATAAGTCATCTGAACACTGAAGCTTTCTTT. Looking up the rest from reference TRBV19 and TRBJ1-1 gives the full variable domain: DGGITQSPKYLFRKEGQNVTLSCEQNLNHDAMYWYRQDPGQGLRLIYYSQIVNDFQKGDIAEGYSVSREKKESFPLTVTSAQKNPTAFYLCASSISHLNTEAFFGQGTRLTVV.

This rearrangement joins TRBV9 to TRBJ1-1; 11 bases map to TRBD1. Looked up from germline, CDR1 is SGDLS and CDR2 is YYNGEE. The CDR3 is made up of 13 amino acids. V lost 0 bases, J lost 9 bases, and 1 base stayed unmatched. CDR3 DNA sequence: TGTGCCAGCAGCGTAGGGACAGGGGGCCAAGCTTTCTTT. Residues: CASSVGTGGQAFF.

The CDR3: CASSYLRGSGDTEAFF. The DNA for the CDR3 is TGTGCCAGCAGTTACCTCAGGGGCAGTGGGGACACTGAAGCTTTCTTT. The chain combines TRBV6-6 with TRBJ1-1; possibly TRBD1 for D (6 bases). Trimming stripped 2 bases from V and 3 bases from J, with 16 bases between. The V gene's germline CDR1 is MNHNY and CDR2 SVGAGI (reference sequence). CDR3 length equals 16 residues.

The chain uses TRBV4-3 and TRBJ2-2; the D is unclear. Germline lookup yields CDR1 LGHNA and CDR2 YSLEER. V lost 1 base, J lost 6 bases, and 12 bases lay in between. The CDR3 length is 15 residues. CDR3 nucleotide sequence: TGCGCCAGCAGCCAAGGGTTGCCCCCCTCCGGGGAGCTGTTTTTT. This translates into CASSQGLPPSGELFF.

CDR3 protein: CASRPLATYNEQFF. CDR3 coding DNA: TGTGCCAGCAGGCCACTAGCGACCTACAATGAGCAGTTCTTC. The chain is built from TRBV5-6 and TRBJ2-1, with 7 bases aligning to TRBD2. CDR1 and CDR2 from the germline V gene are SGHDT and YYEEEE. The CDR3 length is 14 residues. Trimming removed 5 bases from V and 2 bases from J; junction bases left unmatched: 4. Full variable domain (missing parts from reference TRBV5-6 and TRBJ2-1): DAGVTQSPTHLIKTRGQQVTLRCSPKSGHDTVSWYQQALGQGPQFIFQYYEEEERQRGNFPDRFSGHQFPNYSSELNVNALLLGDSALYLCASRPLATYNEQFFGPGTRLTVL.

The V gene is TRBV11-2, the J gene TRBJ1-5; TRBD1 is a possible D gene (5 bases). The V end lost 1 base, the J end lost 3 bases, and 7 bases lay between the germline ends. The CDR3 is 14 amino acids. Germline CDR1 is SGHAT and CDR2 is FQNNGV. DNA for the CDR3: TGTGCCAGCAGCTTAGCGACAGACAATCAGCCCCAGCATTTT. It encodes CASSLATDNQPQHF. Complete variable domain (other parts from reference TRBV11-2 and TRBJ1-5): EAGVAQSPRYKIIEKRQSVAFWCNPISGHATLYWYQQILGQGPKLLIQFQNNGVVDDSQLPKDRFSAERLKGVDSTLKIQPAKLEDSAVYLCASSLATDNQPQHFGDGTRLSIL.